In this sample, the clone carrying this TCR beta chain turned up a few times. The germline V gene has CDR1 PRHDT and CDR2 FYEKMQ (reference sequence). The CDR3 extends over 17 amino acids. The V gene end was trimmed by 5 bases and the J gene end by 0 bases; junction bases not matched to a gene: 9. This record comes from a study of CD8+ T cells in alopecia areata. About the research overall: Each of the treated patients was given oral tofacitinib, 5 to 10 mg twice daily, for moderate-to-severe alopecia areata.

Extracted RNA was reverse transcribed into cDNA, the sequencing template. Some clones are missing from TCRdb's copy, which holds only in-frame ones; the method was immunoSEQ multiplex PCR. The data show roughly 220,000 clones, 66% seen once. The treatment is: oral pan-JAK inhibitor, 5-10 mg twice daily. V and J are TRBV13 and TRBJ1-3, with 8 bases identical to TRBD1. The sequencing here drew on CD4+ T cells sorted from blood, taken at week 44, from a patient treated with tofacitinib. This TCR was recovered from a human donor with alopecia areata. The CDR3 sequence is CASSTRQGRISGNTIYF. Written as DNA, the CDR3 is TGTGCCAGCAGCACCAGACAGGGGAGGATCTCTGGAAACACCATATATTTT.